This T cell receptor beta chain is drawn from a study of shared clonotypes between healthy human individuals. V trimming: 6 bases; J trimming: 6 bases; junction bases outside the gene matches: 7. CDR1 MNHNS and CDR2 SASEGT come from the germline V gene. The CDR3 extends over 13 amino acids. Data came from immunoSEQ multiplex PCR; TCRdb stores just in-frame clones and leaves some out. The data hold 2 million to 2.5 million clones, with 80% to 95% observed a single time. Adult donors, all healthy and HIV-negative, had no recent acute infections or vaccinations. This sequence originates from a man younger than 35 in good health. Some clones in this sample may be carry-over from other donors' samples. Input material: naive CD4+ T cells from PBMCs. The subset is: CD45RA+ positively selected. This rearrangement joins TRBV6-1 to TRBJ1-2; TRBD1 aligns across 7 bases. CDR3 region: CASRTTGRDGYTF. CDR3 nucleotide sequence: TGTGCCAGCAGAACGACAGGGAGAGATGGCTACACCTTC.